Described below is a single TCR beta chain sequence and its context. The sample comes from a study of shared clonotypes between healthy human individuals. Study-level information: Used for every donor were three CD4 naive, three CD4 memory, two CD8 naive and one CD8 memory plate.

Over several immunoSEQ plates, each subset's genomic DNA was distributed in even portions. Clones were read by immunoSEQ multiplex PCR, and TCRdb kept only the in-frame ones, dropping some. The top ten hold roughly 0.36% of the sample, which has a few million clones, about 92% seen once. The V segment lost 5 bases and the J segment 7 bases; nucleotides outside the gene matches: 16. The CDR3 has 16 amino acids. Germline V CDR1 and CDR2: MDHEN, SYDVKM. All of the donors resided in Nashville, Tennessee, and each was a Caucasian adult. Subsets obtained from CD4+ cells comprised CD45RA+ naive and CD45RA-negative memory cells.

This sequence was found in a man between 18 and 29 years old in good health. Some clones in this sample may be carry-over from other donors' samples. The V and J genes are TRBV28 and TRBJ2-7; TRBD1 agrees at 8 bases. Sequenced: naive CD4+ T cells from PBMCs. Subset reported: CD45RA+ positively selected. DNA for the CDR3: TGTGCCAGCAGTCTAGAGGACAGGGCCTACTTGGGGGAGCAGTACTTC. It is translated as CASSLEDRAYLGEQYF.